A single T cell receptor beta chain is shown here with its context. The target antigen is unknown. V was clipped by 0 bases and J by 0 bases, with 6 bases between them. The CDR3 consists of 16 residues. Germline values: CDR1 SGHDN, CDR2 FVKESK. This record comes from a study of cytomegalovirus exposure and HLA in healthy donors. On the study more broadly: From HLA-typed donors, an early data release held tens of millions of unique TCRs.

Researchers ran the PCR with 60 Vbeta and 13 Jbeta primers. TCRdb's copy holds only in-frame clones and misses some; the assay was immunoSEQ multiplex PCR. The sample lists under 200,000 clones, 68% occurring once. Overall study results and limits: It was fewer than 200 TCR beta chains that were listed as cytomegalovirus-associated.

The sequence came from a middle-aged woman in good health and CMV-seropositive. The sample comprised PBMCs. The rearrangement joins TRBV14 to TRBJ1-6; no clear D gene. The CDR3 sequence is CASSQDMASYNSPLHF. The CDR3, as DNA: TGTGCCAGCAGCCAAGACATGGCCTCCTATAATTCACCCCTCCACTTT. Combining the CDR3 with reference TRBV14 and TRBJ1-6 gives the whole variable domain EAGVTQFPSHSVIEKGQTVTLRCDPISGHDNLYWYRRVMGKEIKFLLHFVKESKQDESGMPNNRFLAERTGGTYSTLKVQPAELEDSGVYFCASSQDMASYNSPLHFGNGTRLTVT.